Listed below are T cell receptor beta chains from one sample, sequenced in a study of blood T cell repertoires in COVID-19. Only in-frame clones appear in the TCRdb table, and some are missing; sequencing was by immunoSEQ multiplex PCR. This table has about 320,000 clones, 70% to 90% appearing once. Sequencing used PBMCs or T cells enriched from blood (not recorded which). Source of these receptors: a woman in her thirties who had recovered from COVID-19. Each CDR3 is given with its conserved first and last residue. The order of the fields is clone size, D gene, J gene, V gene, CDR3 protein, CDR3 DNA. D genes are given only for firm matches. Rows give clone size only sometimes, using once, few, many, or a class for an expanded clone.

>NA|NA|TRBJ2-4|TRBV18
CASSPPGTSIQYF
TGTGCCAGCTCACCACCGGGGACATCCATTCAGTACTTC
>NA|TRBD2|TRBJ2-1|TRBV29-1
CSVELSGGLEEQFF
TGCAGCGTTGAACTGAGCGGGGGTCTTGAGGAGCAGTTCTTC
>NA|TRBD1|TRBJ1-2|TRBV4-1
CASTKEDRDYGYTF
TGCGCCAGCACAAAGGAGGACAGGGACTATGGCTACACCTTC
>NA|TRBD2|TRBJ2-5|TRBV3-1/TRBV3-2
CASRLAGAQETQYF
TGTGCCAGTAGACTAGCGGGGGCGCAAGAGACCCAGTACTTC
>NA|NA|TRBJ1-5|TRBV7-2
CASSLVSGLSNQPQHF
TGTGCCAGCAGCTTAGTTTCAGGGCTTAGCAATCAGCCCCAGCATTTT
>NA|NA|TRBJ2-1|TRBV18
CASSLELSVPHNEQFF
TGTGCCAGCTCACTCGAGTTGTCGGTCCCCCACAATGAGCAGTTCTTC
>NA|TRBD1|TRBJ1-6|TRBV28
CASRPPDRNSPLHF
TGTGCCAGCAGACCCCCGGACAGGAATTCACCCCTCCACTTT
>NA|TRBD1|TRBJ1-1|TRBV18
CASSPGQGKNTEAFF
TGTGCCAGCTCACCGGGACAGGGGAAAAACACTGAAGCTTTCTTT
>NA|TRBD1|TRBJ1-2|TRBV9
CASSVPGTDGYTF
TGTGCCAGCAGCGTACCTGGGACAGACGGCTACACCTTC
>NA|NA|TRBJ1-2|TRBV9
CASSTPSRGDYGYTF
TGTGCCAGCAGCACCCCCAGCAGGGGCGACTATGGCTACACCTTC
>NA|TRBD1|TRBJ1-5|TRBV2
CALGGQEAQPQHF
TGTGCTTTAGGGGGACAGGAGGCTCAGCCCCAGCATTTT
>NA|TRBD1|TRBJ1-2|TRBV5-5
CASSLLSSGQIYGYTF
TGTGCCAGCAGCTTGTTGAGCTCGGGACAGATCTATGGCTACACCTTC
>NA|TRBD2|TRBJ2-3|TRBV5-1
CASSSWKLAGNTDTQYF
TGCGCCAGCAGCTCATGGAAACTAGCGGGGAACACAGATACGCAGTATTTT
>NA|TRBD1|TRBJ1-5|TRBV7-3
CASSRDRAQPQHF
TGTGCCAGCTCTCGGGACAGGGCTCAGCCCCAGCATTTT
>NA|NA|TRBJ1-1|TRBV6-5
CASSYSNSGNTEAFF
TGTGCCAGCAGTTACTCTAACAGTGGGAACACTGAAGCTTTCTTT
>NA|NA|TRBJ1-6|TRBV30
CAWSDVGGRRSPLHF
TGTGCCTGGAGTGACGTGGGAGGTCGGCGGTCACCCCTCCACTTT
>NA|NA|TRBJ1-2|TRBV6-5
CASSYSVNSYYGYTF
TGTGCCAGCAGTTACTCGGTCAACTCCTACTATGGCTACACCTTC
>NA|TRBD1|TRBJ1-1|TRBV15
CATSRGSGTGGWMNTEAFF
TGTGCCACCAGCAGAGGCTCCGGGACAGGGGGCTGGATGAACACTGAAGCTTTCTTT
>once|NA|TRBJ1-2|TRBV9
CASSTSNGGSLGYTF
TGTGCCAGCAGCACATCGAATGGGGGGAGTCTAGGCTACACCTTC
>NA|NA|TRBJ1-2|TRBV29-1
CSAKGGSNYGYTF
TGCAGCGCAAAGGGCGGGTCTAACTATGGCTACACCTTC
>NA|NA|TRBJ2-5|TRBV30
CAWDRGDNAVGTQYF
TGTGCCTGGGACAGAGGGGACAATGCCGTCGGGACCCAGTACTTC
>NA|NA|TRBJ2-5|TRBV5-4
CASSLTGDQETQYF
TGTGCCAGCAGCCTTACAGGAGATCAAGAGACCCAGTACTTC
>NA|NA|TRBJ1-4|TRBV18
CASSQTPPGINEKLFF
TGTGCCAGCTCACAAACACCCCCGGGTATTAATGAAAAACTGTTTTTT
>NA|NA|TRBJ1-1|TRBV30
CAANRDTRVEAFF
TGTGCCGCCAACCGGGACACTAGAGTTGAAGCTTTCTTT
>NA|NA|TRBJ2-5|TRBV4-1
CASSLGGSQETQYF
TGCGCCAGCAGCCTTGGGGGGTCGCAAGAGACCCAGTACTTC
>NA|TRBD2|TRBJ2-5|TRBV11-3
CASSPGGGPQYF
TGTGCCAGCAGCCCTGGGGGGGGTCCCCAGTACTTC
>NA|TRBD2|TRBJ2-1|TRBV3-1/TRBV3-2
CASSQDPPLAGAKYSYNEQFF
TGTGCCAGCAGCCAAGATCCCCCACTAGCGGGGGCCAAGTATTCCTACAATGAGCAGTTCTTC
>NA|TRBD1|TRBJ2-3|TRBV5-4
CASSADRGRTDTQYF
TGTGCCAGCTCCGCGGACAGGGGACGAACAGATACGCAGTATTTT
>NA|TRBD2|TRBJ2-1|TRBV7-9
CASSSNDRTRGVEQFF
TGTGCCAGCAGCTCCAACGACCGGACTAGGGGTGTTGAGCAGTTCTTC
>NA|TRBD1|TRBJ1-2|TRBV6-6
CASSPYRGDNYGYTF
TGTGCCAGCAGTCCCTACAGGGGAGATAACTATGGCTACACCTTC
>once|TRBD1|TRBJ2-7|TRBV7-9
CASSDGTGTPYEQYF
TGTGCCAGCAGCGACGGGACAGGGACCCCCTACGAGCAGTACTTC
>NA|NA|TRBJ2-5|TRBV7-2
CASSPPGSVETQYF
TGTGCCAGCAGCCCCCCGGGGTCGGTGGAGACCCAGTACTTC
>once|NA|TRBJ2-7|TRBV30
CAWSELGEASYEQYF
TGTGCCTGGAGTGAGCTGGGGGAGGCGTCCTACGAGCAGTACTTC
>NA|TRBD1|TRBJ1-1|TRBV7-3
CASSSSKGQVAFF
TGTGCCAGCAGCTCCTCAAAAGGACAGGTCGCTTTCTTT
>NA|TRBD1|TRBJ1-1|TRBV3-1/TRBV3-2
CASSPRQGDQAFF
TGTGCCAGCAGCCCCCGACAGGGGGATCAAGCTTTCTTT
>NA|NA|TRBJ2-7|TRBV30
CAWSLDEQYF
TGTGCCTGGAGTTTAGACGAGCAGTACTTC
>NA|NA|TRBJ1-2|TRBV6-1
CASSEGAHWGYTF
TGTGCCAGCAGTGAAGGGGCCCATTGGGGCTACACCTTC
>NA|NA|TRBJ1-3|TRBV28
CASSPPGGTGNTIYF
TGTGCCAGCAGCCCGCCGGGAGGTACTGGAAACACCATATATTTT
>NA|TRBD1|TRBJ1-1|TRBV13
CASSSTGVTEAFF
TGTGCCAGCAGCTCGACAGGGGTCACTGAAGCTTTCTTT
>NA|NA|TRBJ2-3|TRBV5-4
CASSLSGQRTDTQYF
TGTGCCAGCAGCTTGTCAGGACAGCGCACAGATACGCAGTATTTT
>few|TRBD1|TRBJ2-7|TRBV11-2
CASSLARGQGVEQYF
TGTGCCAGCAGCTTAGCGAGGGGACAGGGCGTCGAGCAGTACTTC
>NA|NA|TRBJ1-2|TRBV6-5
CASSYSSAWAGGGYTF
TGTGCCAGCAGTTACTCGAGTGCGTGGGCAGGTGGCGGCTACACCTTC
>NA|NA|TRBJ1-5|TRBV7-8
CASSSERGSNQPQHF
TGTGCCAGCAGCTCGGAGAGAGGCAGCAATCAGCCCCAGCATTTT
>NA|NA|TRBJ1-6|TRBV5-1
CASSPQSGVPGNSPPHF
TGCGCCAGCAGCCCACAGTCAGGCGTCCCCGGGAATTCACCCCCCCACTTT
>NA|TRBD2|TRBJ2-7|TRBV3-1/TRBV3-2
CASSPSGTSGYEQYF
TGTGCCAGCAGTCCCTCCGGGACTAGCGGCTACGAGCAGTACTTC
>NA|TRBD2|TRBJ2-1|TRBV15
CATSRERLDLAGINEQFF
TGTGCCACCAGCAGAGAAAGGCTGGATCTAGCGGGGATCAATGAGCAGTTCTTC
>NA|NA|TRBJ2-1|TRBV11-2
CASSFPGFEQFF
TGTGCCAGCAGCTTTCCGGGGTTCGAGCAGTTCTTC
>NA|TRBD1|TRBJ2-2|TRBV5-5
CASSLRTGTGPFF
TGTGCCAGCAGCTTAAGGACCGGGACAGGGCCGTTTTTT
>NA|NA|TRBJ1-1|TRBV30
CAWESRNTEAFF
TGTGCCTGGGAAAGCCGGAACACTGAAGCTTTCTTT
>NA|NA|TRBJ1-2|TRBV3-1/TRBV3-2
CASSDRTYGYTF
TGTGCCAGCAGCGACAGAACCTATGGCTACACCTTC
>NA|TRBD1|TRBJ1-5|TRBV19
CASSGDRGPYSNQPQHF
TGTGCCAGTAGTGGGGACAGGGGGCCATATAGCAATCAGCCCCAGCATTTT
>NA|NA|TRBJ1-2|TRBV30
CAWSAGGAGYTF
TGTGCCTGGAGCGCCGGGGGGGCGGGCTACACCTTC
>NA|NA|TRBJ1-2|TRBV30
CAWSPRRTNYGYTF
TGTGCCTGGAGTCCCAGGCGAACTAACTATGGCTACACCTTC
>NA|NA|TRBJ1-1|TRBV7-8
CASTPRPAGTLNTEAFF
TGTGCCAGCACCCCCCGCCCGGCCGGGACATTGAACACTGAAGCTTTCTTT